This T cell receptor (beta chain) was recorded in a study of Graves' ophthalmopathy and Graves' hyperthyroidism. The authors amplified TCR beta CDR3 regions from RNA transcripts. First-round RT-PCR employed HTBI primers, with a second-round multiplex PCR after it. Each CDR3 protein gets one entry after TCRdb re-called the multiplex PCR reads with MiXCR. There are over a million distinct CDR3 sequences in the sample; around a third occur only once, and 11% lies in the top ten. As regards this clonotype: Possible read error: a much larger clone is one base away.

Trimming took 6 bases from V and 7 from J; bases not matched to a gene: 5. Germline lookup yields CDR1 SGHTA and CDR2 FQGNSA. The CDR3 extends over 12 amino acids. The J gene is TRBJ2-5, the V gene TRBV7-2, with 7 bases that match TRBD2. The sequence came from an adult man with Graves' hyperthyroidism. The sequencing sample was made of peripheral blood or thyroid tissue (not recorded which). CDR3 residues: CASSGTIGTQYF. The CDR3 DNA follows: TGTGCCAGCAGTGGGACTATAGGGACCCAGTACTTC.